This is a list of T cell receptor beta chains from one sample in a study of T cell responses to AZD1222 COVID-19 vaccine. Libraries were prepared by immunoSEQ multiplex PCR; TCRdb keeps only in-frame clonotypes and omits some of them. The sample consists of approximately 170,000 clones, around 88% of them appearing once. The starting material was peripheral blood, obtained 28 days after the second AZD1222 dose. The receptors were sampled from an adult who received the AZD1222 COVID-19 vaccine. Each CDR3 is given with its conserved first and last residue. A D gene is named only where the DNA matches it firmly. Not all rows give a size; the values are once, few, many and, for expanded clones, a class.

.,TRBJ2-1,TRBV3-1/TRBV3-2,.,CASSQASNEQFF,TGTGCCAGCAGCCAGGCCAGCAATGAGCAGTTCTTC
TRBD1,TRBJ1-1,TRBV18,.,CASSQQGPANTEAFF,TGTGCCAGCTCCCAACAGGGGCCTGCGAACACTGAAGCTTTCTTT
.,TRBJ2-5,TRBV5-6,.,CASSSDEETQYF,TGTGCCAGCAGCTCGGACGAAGAGACCCAGTACTTC
.,TRBJ2-1,TRBV5-1,.,CASSLAGAGEQFF,TGCGCCAGCAGCTTGGCGGGGGCTGGTGAGCAGTTCTTC
.,TRBJ2-5,TRBV6-2/TRBV6-3,.,CASSLTQETQYF,TGTGCCAGCAGTCTGACCCAAGAGACCCAGTACTTC
.,TRBJ1-1,TRBV29-1,.,CSVGYRADTEAFF,TGCAGCGTTGGGTACAGGGCGGACACTGAAGCTTTCTTT
.,TRBJ2-5,TRBV5-1,.,CASRLGIEETQYF,TGCGCCAGCAGGTTGGGGATTGAAGAGACCCAGTACTTC
.,TRBJ1-1,TRBV5-6,.,CASSFGGNTEAFF,TGTGCCAGCAGCTTCGGTGGGAACACTGAAGCTTTCTTT
TRBD1,TRBJ1-2,TRBV12-5,.,CASGTGTGDGYTF,TGTGCTAGTGGAACCGGGACAGGGGACGGCTACACCTTC
.,TRBJ2-2,TRBV18,.,CASSLIGGPLNTGELFF,TGTGCCAGCTCACTAATCGGAGGGCCCCTGAACACCGGGGAGCTGTTTTTT
TRBD2,TRBJ2-2,TRBV19,once,CASRKRGPNTGELFF,TGTGCCAGCAGGAAGCGGGGGCCAAACACCGGGGAGCTGTTTTTT
.,TRBJ2-7,TRBV27,.,CASSVSSGTAYEQYF,TGTGCCAGCAGTGTAAGCTCCGGGACCGCCTACGAGCAGTACTTC
.,TRBJ2-7,TRBV7-9,once,CASSPLGAYEQYF,TGTGCCAGCAGCCCTCTCGGGGCTTACGAGCAGTACTTC
.,TRBJ1-3,TRBV6-1,.,CASSRDGASGNTIYF,TGTGCCAGCAGCCGGGACGGGGCGAGTGGAAACACCATATATTTT
.,TRBJ2-2,TRBV7-9,.,CASSLGTNPGELFF,TGTGCCAGCAGCTTAGGGACAAACCCTGGGGAGCTGTTTTTT
TRBD2,TRBJ2-2,TRBV3-1/TRBV3-2,.,CASSLTSGGAAELFF,TGTGCCAGCAGCCTTACTAGCGGGGGGGCCGCGGAGCTGTTTTTT
.,TRBJ1-3,TRBV2,once,CASSGGKSLGNTIYF,TGTGCCAGCAGTGGGGGCAAAAGCTTAGGAAACACCATATATTTT
.,TRBJ1-1,TRBV29-1,.,CSVEGTWGDGEAFF,TGCAGCGTTGAAGGGACCTGGGGTGATGGTGAAGCTTTCTTT
TRBD1,TRBJ1-1,TRBV7-2,.,CASSQGVLNTEAFF,TGTGCCAGCAGCCAGGGGGTCCTGAACACTGAAGCTTTCTTT
.,TRBJ1-5,TRBV7-2,.,CASSLQTSNQPQHF,TGTGCCAGCAGCCTCCAGACTAGCAATCAGCCCCAGCATTTT
.,TRBJ2-2,TRBV6-5,.,CASSTRGANTGELFF,TGTGCCAGCAGTACTAGAGGGGCGAACACCGGGGAGCTGTTTTTT
.,TRBJ2-3,TRBV7-6,.,CASSPEGNTDTQYF,TGTGCCAGCAGCCCGGAGGGGAATACAGATACGCAGTATTTT
TRBD1,TRBJ2-1,TRBV27,once,CASIPNSGQGVNEQFF,TGTGCCAGCATTCCCAACTCGGGACAGGGGGTCAATGAGCAGTTCTTC
.,TRBJ1-3,TRBV4-3,.,CASSQDWGYSGNTIYF,TGCGCCAGCAGCCAAGATTGGGGTTACTCTGGAAACACCATATATTTT
TRBD1,TRBJ1-1,TRBV27,few,CASSATRTGLLNTEAFF,TGTGCCAGCAGCGCAACCCGGACAGGGCTCTTGAACACTGAAGCTTTCTTT
.,TRBJ2-7,TRBV5-4,.,CASSLEGGFPLYEQYF,TGTGCCAGCAGCTTAGAGGGGGGGTTCCCCCTCTACGAGCAGTACTTC
TRBD1,TRBJ2-7,TRBV5-1,few,CASSFQGQGANEQYF,TGCGCCAGCAGCTTTCAGGGACAGGGGGCTAACGAGCAGTACTTC
.,TRBJ2-6,TRBV13,.,CASRSTGGANVLTF,TGTGCCAGCAGGTCGACCGGGGGGGCCAACGTCCTGACTTTC
.,TRBJ2-3,TRBV2,.,CASTLTSSDTQYF,TGTGCCAGCACCCTAACGTCCTCAGATACGCAGTATTTT
.,TRBJ1-5,TRBV19,once,CASTRTHLSNQPQHF,TGTGCCAGTACCCGGACACATTTGAGCAATCAGCCCCAGCATTTT
TRBD1,TRBJ2-1,TRBV10-3,.,CAISESGTGHNEQFF,TGTGCCATCAGTGAGTCTGGGACAGGCCACAATGAGCAGTTCTTC
.,TRBJ2-7,TRBV19,.,CASSSQGPYEQYF,TGTGCCAGTAGTTCTCAGGGACCCTACGAGCAGTACTTC